The 5 T cell receptor beta chains in this list originate from one sample, sequenced in a study of blood T cell repertoires in COVID-19. The assay was immunoSEQ multiplex PCR, and TCRdb's table has in-frame clones only and misses some. The table includes 300,000 to 400,000 clones, roughly 89% detected once. The sequencing sample was made of peripheral blood. The receptors shown here come from a man in his thirties or forties with COVID-19, enrolled during active disease.

This chain uses TRBV19 with TRBJ1-1; D not resolved. V lost 5 bases and J 1 base, leaving 11 bases between the germline ends. The CDR3 contains 14 residues. The germline V gene has CDR1 LNHDA and CDR2 SQIVND (reference sequence). In DNA, the CDR3 is TGTGCCAGTAGTTGGAGAGGCCCGAACACTGAAGCTTTCTTT. Translating gives CASSWRGPNTEAFF.

The chain's CDR3 is CATSRRTGRLTDTQYF. CDR3 DNA sequence: TGTGCCACCAGCAGGCGGACAGGGAGGCTCACAGATACGCAGTATTTT. The rearrangement uses TRBV15 and TRBJ2-3, with 8 positions matching TRBD1. Germline assignment: CDR1 LNHNV and CDR2 YYDKDF (reference sequence). After removal of 3 bases from V and 2 bases from J, the junction contained 7 bases not matched to a gene. The CDR3 is made up of 16 amino acids.

The rearrangement uses TRBV14 and TRBJ2-7; D is uncertain. This CDR3 region has 14 residues. Germline lookup yields CDR1 SGHDN and CDR2 FVKESK. V was shortened by 1 base and J by 2 bases, with 9 bases between the two germline ends. CDR3 sequence (DNA): TGTGCCAGCAGCCAAGTCAACGGTCCCTACGAGCAGTACTTC. Protein: CASSQVNGPYEQYF.

The V and J genes are TRBV5-5 and TRBJ2-5; perhaps TRBD2 as D (5 bases). Germline CDR1 is SGHKS and CDR2 is YYEKEE (reference sequence). The CDR3 length is 15 residues. Trimming left V 0 bases short and J 2 bases short, with 11 bases between. In nucleotides, the CDR3 is TGTGCCAGCAGCTTGGCGACTACAACACAAGAGACCCAGTACTTC. This sequence encodes CASSLATTTQETQYF.

This clone was detected once. V and J are TRBV29-1 and TRBJ1-2; the match to TRBD1 covers 11 bases. The CDR3 extends over 15 amino acids. Germline trimming cut 6 bases from V and 2 bases from J; bases unmatched to any gene: 8. Germline CDR1 and CDR2: SQVTM and ANQGSEA. The CDR3 DNA follows: TGCAGCGTCGCCGGGACAGGGGGGTCGAACTATGGCTACACCTTC. As protein: CSVAGTGGSNYGYTF.